The 20 T cell receptor beta chains below were found in one sample sequenced in a study of OX40 agonist ivuxolimab in advanced cancers. Clones were sequenced by immunoSEQ multiplex PCR, and TCRdb holds only the in-frame ones, with some missing. The repertoire includes 150,000 to 190,000 clones, under 95% of them detected once, and around 0.33% sits in the top ten. Sequences were derived from CD4+ or CD8+ T cells sorted from blood, sampled in a trial of the OX40 agonist ivuxolimab. The receptors stem from an adult with an advanced solid tumor such as melanoma, head and neck, liver or kidney cancer.

The chain is built from TRBV27 and TRBJ1-1; a weak D match, TRBD1 (5 bases). Germline V CDR1 and CDR2: MNHEY, SMNVEV (reference sequence). Deletions cut 6 bases from V and 0 bases from J, with 14 bases between. The CDR3 runs 15 residues. This CDR3 is CASSRGGSVNTEAFF. CDR3 coding DNA: TGTGCCAGCAGCCGGGGCGGCAGTGTGAACACTGAAGCTTTCTTT.

This clone was observed a few times. This sequence joins TRBV7-2 and TRBJ2-5, with TRBD1 matching 8 bases. The CDR3 spans 15 residues. Trimming cost V 3 bases and J 3 bases; bases outside gene matches: 6. The V gene's germline CDR1 is SGHTA and CDR2 FQGNSA. In nucleotides, the CDR3 is TGTGCCAGCAGCTTCTCAGGGGGCCCCAAAGAGACCCAGTACTTC. This encodes CASSFSGGPKETQYF.

The chain uses TRBV18 and TRBJ1-1; D is perhaps TRBD1 (5 bases). The CDR3 covers 14 residues. The germline CDR1 and CDR2 sequences are KGHSH and LQKENI. Trimming took 3 bases from V and 1 from J, leaving 9 bases between them. CDR3 protein: CASSPTGANTEAFF. CDR3 bases: TGTGCCAGCTCACCTACAGGCGCGAACACTGAAGCTTTCTTT.

The rearrangement links TRBV5-1 to TRBJ1-2; TRBD1 agrees at 7 bases. The germline CDR1 and CDR2 sequences are SGHRS and YFSETQ. This CDR3 has 16 amino acids. The trim removed 0 bases at V and 8 bases at J, leaving 13 bases unmatched. The DNA of the CDR3 is TGCGCCAGCAGCTTGGGGCAGGGGGTAGGGTTCGGAGGCTACACCTTC. This codes for CASSLGQGVGFGGYTF.

This chain uses TRBV4-3 with TRBJ1-5; no definite D call. Germline V CDR1 and CDR2: LGHNA, YSLEER. The CDR3 spans 16 residues. V lost 0 bases and J 2 bases, leaving 11 bases between the germline ends. As DNA, the CDR3 is TGCGCCAGCAGCCAAGAATTGAGGCAAGGCAATCAGCCCCAGCATTTT. This sequence encodes CASSQELRQGNQPQHF.

The chain has TRBV28 and TRBJ2-7, with D uncertain. The CDR3 consists of 11 residues. Germline V gives CDR1 MDHEN, CDR2 SYDVKM. Between the trimmed V and J ends, which lost 4 bases and 5 bases, there was a span of 6 bases. CDR3: CASSSLHEQYF. The CDR3 nucleotides read TGTGCCAGCAGTTCACTCCACGAGCAGTACTTC.

The CDR3 sequence is CASSLDLVRKETQYF. Here the CDR3 DNA reads TGTGCCAGCAGCTTAGATTTGGTCAGAAAAGAGACCCAGTACTTC. J is TRBJ2-5 and V is TRBV11-2; D is unclear. Trimming pared 0 bases from V and 3 bases from J, leaving 11 bases between. Germline CDR1 reads SGHAT; CDR2 reads FQNNGV. This CDR3 is 15 amino acids long.

V gene TRBV6-1 combines with J gene TRBJ1-2; 8 nucleotides match TRBD1. There are 15 residues in the CDR3. Germline loops: CDR1 MNHNS, CDR2 SASEGT. V gave up 4 bases and J gave up 1 base; unmatched junction bases: 5. The CDR3 spells CASSAQGAGNYGYTF. CDR3 nucleotide sequence: TGTGCCAGCAGTGCGCAGGGGGCGGGTAACTATGGCTACACCTTC.

The CDR3 nucleotides are TGTGCCAGCAGCTTGGGGCCTAGCGGGGGGGCAGATACGCAGTATTTT. Protein sequence: CASSLGPSGGADTQYF. The chain has TRBV5-4 and TRBJ2-3; 12 bases are shared with TRBD2. Germline V gives CDR1 SGHNT, CDR2 YYREEE (reference sequence). The CDR3 has 16 amino acids. The junction had 3 bases not matched to a gene; V was cut back by 0 bases and J by 4 bases.

The V gene is TRBV7-3, the J gene TRBJ2-1; D is undetermined. The CDR3 covers 14 residues. Trimming took 4 bases from V and 2 from J, leaving 9 bases between them. Germline assignment: CDR1 SGHTA and CDR2 FQGTGA. Written as DNA, the CDR3 is TGTGCCAGCAGCTCCATTCCCCCCTACAATGAGCAGTTCTTC. Protein: CASSSIPPYNEQFF.

This rearrangement joins TRBV5-6 to TRBJ1-2, with TRBD1 identical over 8 bases. Germline-derived CDR1 and CDR2 are SGHDT and YYEEEE. This CDR3 has 15 residues. J gave up 8 bases and V 0 bases, and 9 bases lay outside the gene matches. The CDR3 region has the DNA TGTGCCAGCAGCTTGGGCGCCCAGGGGGCGCGGGGCTACACCTTC. This gives the protein CASSLGAQGARGYTF.

This rearrangement joins TRBV5-6 to TRBJ2-2; D is perhaps TRBD2 (5 bases). With 5 bases removed from V and 4 bases from J, the gap between germline ends came to 12 bases. The CDR3 runs to 14 residues. From germline, CDR1 is SGHDT and CDR2 YYEEEE. The CDR3, as DNA: TGTGCCAGCAGTTTTACGGGGAGCACCGGGGAGCTGTTTTTT. Amino acids: CASSFTGSTGELFF.

DNA for the CDR3: TGCGCCAGCACCAGGCTGGGGGACCAAGAGACCCAGTACTTC. It yields the protein CASTRLGDQETQYF. The chain carries TRBV5-1 and TRBJ2-5, with D perhaps given as TRBD1 or TRBD2 (5 bases each). The CDR3 sequence is 14 residues long. The V end lost 6 bases, the J end lost 0 bases, and 12 bases lay between the germline ends. Germline V gives CDR1 SGHRS, CDR2 YFSETQ.

V gene TRBV19 combines with J gene TRBJ1-1, with D unresolved. Germline V gene data show CDR1 as LNHDA and CDR2 as SQIVND (reference sequence). The length of the CDR3 is 14 residues. V lost 5 bases and J 5 bases, leaving 15 bases between the germline ends. The CDR3 nucleotides are TGTGCCAGTAGTGCTAGGGAGGGTAGGACTGAAGCTTTCTTT. This encodes CASSAREGRTEAFF.

This clone was seen a single time. The chain couples TRBV5-4 to TRBJ1-4; D is unresolved. Looked up from germline, CDR1 is SGHNT and CDR2 is YYREEE (reference sequence). V was pared by 2 bases and J by 8 bases, with 7 bases between. The CDR3 length is 12 residues. The CDR3 DNA follows: TGTGCCAGCAGCTTTCGGGCAGAAAAACTGTTTTTT. Its translation: CASSFRAEKLFF.

The chain has TRBV6-6 and TRBJ2-7; D is ambiguous. This CDR3 spans 11 amino acids. V dropped 6 bases and J dropped 3 bases, with 6 bases sitting between them. CDR1 is MNHNY, CDR2 SVGAGI, per germline (reference sequence). CDR3 amino acids: CASRSRYEQYF. CDR3 DNA sequence: TGTGCCAGCAGGTCGCGCTACGAGCAGTACTTC.

The chain uses TRBV7-6 and TRBJ2-5; the match to TRBD2 covers 9 bases. Trimming at V came to 3 bases and at J to 1 base, leaving 3 bases not matched to a gene. This CDR3 comprises 15 residues. Per the germline V gene, CDR1 is SGHVS and CDR2 is FNYEAQ. The CDR3 is CASSLAGGGQETQYF. CDR3 DNA sequence: TGTGCCAGCAGCTTGGCGGGGGGGGGCCAAGAGACCCAGTACTTC. The variable domain in full, with the rest retrieved from reference TRBV7-6 and TRBJ2-5, is GAGVSQSPRYKVTKRGQDVALRCDPISGHVSLYWYRQALGQGPEFLTYFNYEAQQDKSGLPNDRFSAERPEGSISTLTIQRTEQRDSAMYRCASSLAGGGQETQYFGPGTRLLVL.

The V call is TRBV5-6, the J call TRBJ1-1; a weak D match, TRBD1 (5 bases). The germline V and J ends were trimmed by 1 base and 3 bases, with 7 bases remaining between them. This CDR3 has 13 amino acids. Looked up from germline, CDR1 is SGHDT and CDR2 is YYEEEE. DNA of the CDR3: TGTGCCAGCAGCTTGCAGGGATACACTGAAGCTTTCTTT. This sequence encodes CASSLQGYTEAFF.

V gene TRBV5-1 combines with J gene TRBJ2-7; D remains ambiguous. V lost 4 bases to trimming and J lost 0 bases, with 2 bases between them. Germline values: CDR1 SGHRS, CDR2 YFSETQ. The CDR3 has 11 residues. The DNA for the CDR3 is TGCGCCAGCAGCCGCTCCTACGAGCAGTACTTC. It codes for CASSRSYEQYF.

The chain combines TRBV4-3 with TRBJ2-3; 8 bases line up with TRBD2. The CDR3 spans 19 residues. V dropped 0 bases and J dropped 3; count of bases not matched to a gene: 14. Germline lookup yields CDR1 LGHNA and CDR2 YSLEER. CDR3 coding DNA: TGCGCCAGCAGCCAAGAAGCGCTTGGGGCGGGGGGATTTACAGATACGCAGTATTTT. It encodes CASSQEALGAGGFTDTQYF.